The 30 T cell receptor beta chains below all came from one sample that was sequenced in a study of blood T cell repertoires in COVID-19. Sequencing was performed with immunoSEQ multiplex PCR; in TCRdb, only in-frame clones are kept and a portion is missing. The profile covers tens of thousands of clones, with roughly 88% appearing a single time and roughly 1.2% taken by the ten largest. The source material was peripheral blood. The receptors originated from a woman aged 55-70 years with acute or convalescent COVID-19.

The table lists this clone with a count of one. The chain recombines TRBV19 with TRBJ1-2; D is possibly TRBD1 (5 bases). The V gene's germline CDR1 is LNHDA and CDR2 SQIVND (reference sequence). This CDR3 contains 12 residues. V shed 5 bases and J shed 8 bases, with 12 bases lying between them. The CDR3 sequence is CASSLQGGGYTF. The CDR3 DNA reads TGTGCCAGTAGTCTCCAGGGTGGGGGCTACACCTTC.

CDR3 coding DNA: TGTGCCACCAGTGAGCTCAGGGGCCCCTCTGGAAACACCATATATTTT. Its translation: CATSELRGPSGNTIYF. The V gene is TRBV24-1, the J gene TRBJ1-3, with a possible D match to TRBD1 (6 bases). CDR1 KGHDR and CDR2 SFDVKD come from the germline V gene. V dropped 4 bases and J dropped 0 bases, with 12 bases sitting between them. The CDR3 sequence is 16 residues long.

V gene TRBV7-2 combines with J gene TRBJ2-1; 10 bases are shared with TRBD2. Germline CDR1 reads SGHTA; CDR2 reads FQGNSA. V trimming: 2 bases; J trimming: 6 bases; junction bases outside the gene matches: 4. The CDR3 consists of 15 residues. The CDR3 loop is CASSLSGRASNEQFF. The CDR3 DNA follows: TGTGCCAGCAGCTTAAGCGGGAGGGCCTCCAATGAGCAGTTCTTC.

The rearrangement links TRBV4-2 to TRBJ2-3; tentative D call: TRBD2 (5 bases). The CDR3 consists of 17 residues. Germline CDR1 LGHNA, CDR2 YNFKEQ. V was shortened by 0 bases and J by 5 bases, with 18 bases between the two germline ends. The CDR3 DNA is TGTGCCAGCAGCCAAGACCCCGCCGGGCGGGCTAGAGATACGCAGTATTTT. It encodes CASSQDPAGRARDTQYF.

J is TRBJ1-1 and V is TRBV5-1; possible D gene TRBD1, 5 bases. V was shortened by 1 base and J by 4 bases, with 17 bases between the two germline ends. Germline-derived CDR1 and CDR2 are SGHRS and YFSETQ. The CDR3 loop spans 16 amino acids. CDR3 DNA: TGCGCCAGCAGCTTGTTCACAGGCGCGTTTGGCACTGAAGCTTTCTTT. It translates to CASSLFTGAFGTEAFF.

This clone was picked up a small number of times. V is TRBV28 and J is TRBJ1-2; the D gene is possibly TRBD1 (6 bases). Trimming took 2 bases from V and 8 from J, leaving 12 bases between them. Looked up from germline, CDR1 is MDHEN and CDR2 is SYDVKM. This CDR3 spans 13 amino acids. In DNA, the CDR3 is TGTGCCAGCAGTTTACCAGGGGTGGGAGGCTACACCTTC. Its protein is CASSLPGVGGYTF.

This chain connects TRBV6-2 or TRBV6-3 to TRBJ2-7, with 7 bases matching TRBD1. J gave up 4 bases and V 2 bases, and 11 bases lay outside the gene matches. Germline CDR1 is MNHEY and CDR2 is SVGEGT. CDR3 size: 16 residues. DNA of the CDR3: TGTGCCAGCAGTTACCTCGCCGGGACAGATCTATACGAGCAGTACGTC. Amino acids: CASSYLAGTDLYEQYV.

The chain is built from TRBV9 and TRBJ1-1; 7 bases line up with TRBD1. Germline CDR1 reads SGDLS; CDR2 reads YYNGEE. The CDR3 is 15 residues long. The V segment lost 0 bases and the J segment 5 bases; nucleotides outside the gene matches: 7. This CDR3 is CASSVVLGGKTEAFF. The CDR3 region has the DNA TGTGCCAGCAGCGTAGTGTTAGGGGGCAAAACTGAAGCTTTCTTT.

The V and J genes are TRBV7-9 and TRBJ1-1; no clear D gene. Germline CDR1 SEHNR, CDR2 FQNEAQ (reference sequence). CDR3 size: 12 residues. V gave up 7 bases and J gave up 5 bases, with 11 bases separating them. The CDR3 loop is CASTKRGTEAFF. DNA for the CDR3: TGTGCCAGCACCAAACGGGGAACTGAAGCTTTCTTT.

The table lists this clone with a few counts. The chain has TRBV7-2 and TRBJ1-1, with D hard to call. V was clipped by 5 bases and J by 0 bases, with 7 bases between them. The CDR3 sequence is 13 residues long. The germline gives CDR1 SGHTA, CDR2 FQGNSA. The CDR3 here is CASSLDMNTEAFF. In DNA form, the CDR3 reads TGTGCCAGCAGCCTAGACATGAACACTGAAGCTTTCTTT.

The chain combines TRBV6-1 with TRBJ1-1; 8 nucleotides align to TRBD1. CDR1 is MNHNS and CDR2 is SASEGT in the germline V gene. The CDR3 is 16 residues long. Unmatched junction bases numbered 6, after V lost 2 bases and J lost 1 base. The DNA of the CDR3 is TGTGCCAGCAGTGAAAGAGGACAGGGCTGGAACACTGAAGCTTTCTTT. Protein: CASSERGQGWNTEAFF.

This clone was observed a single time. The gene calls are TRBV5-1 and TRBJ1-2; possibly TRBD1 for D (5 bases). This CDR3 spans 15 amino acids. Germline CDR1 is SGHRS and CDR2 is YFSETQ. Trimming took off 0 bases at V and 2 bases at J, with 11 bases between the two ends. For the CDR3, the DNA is TGCGCCAGCAGCTTGGCACCGGGGGTGAACTATGGCTACACCTTC. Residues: CASSLAPGVNYGYTF.

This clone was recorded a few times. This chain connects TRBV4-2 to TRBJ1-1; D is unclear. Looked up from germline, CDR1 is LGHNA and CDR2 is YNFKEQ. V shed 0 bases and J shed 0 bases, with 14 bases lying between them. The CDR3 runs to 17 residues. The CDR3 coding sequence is TGTGCCAGCAGCCAAGATGGCCATCCGACATTGAACACTGAAGCTTTCTTT. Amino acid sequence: CASSQDGHPTLNTEAFF.

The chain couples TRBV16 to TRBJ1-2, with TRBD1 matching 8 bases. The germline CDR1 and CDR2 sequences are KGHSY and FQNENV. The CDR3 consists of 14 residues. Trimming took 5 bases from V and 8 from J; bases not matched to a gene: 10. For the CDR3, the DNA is TGTGCCAGCAGCGGACGGGACAGGAGCCGGGGCTACACCTTC. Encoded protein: CASSGRDRSRGYTF.

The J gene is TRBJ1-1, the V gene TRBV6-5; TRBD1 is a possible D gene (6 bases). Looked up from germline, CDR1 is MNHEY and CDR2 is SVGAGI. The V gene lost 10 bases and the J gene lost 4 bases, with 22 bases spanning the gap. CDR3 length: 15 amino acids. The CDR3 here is CATEEIGGGVTEAFF. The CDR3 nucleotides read TGTGCCACCGAGGAAATCGGGGGGGGCGTCACTGAAGCTTTCTTT.

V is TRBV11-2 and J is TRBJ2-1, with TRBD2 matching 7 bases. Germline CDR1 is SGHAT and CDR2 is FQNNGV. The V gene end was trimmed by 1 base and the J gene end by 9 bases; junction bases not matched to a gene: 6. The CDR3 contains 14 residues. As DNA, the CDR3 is TGTGCCAGCAGCTTAGTTCGGCGGGAGTCTGAGCAGTTCTTC. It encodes CASSLVRRESEQFF. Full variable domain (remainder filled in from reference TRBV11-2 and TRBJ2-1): EAGVAQSPRYKIIEKRQSVAFWCNPISGHATLYWYQQILGQGPKLLIQFQNNGVVDDSQLPKDRFSAERLKGVDSTLKIQPAKLEDSAVYLCASSLVRRESEQFFGPGTRLTVL.

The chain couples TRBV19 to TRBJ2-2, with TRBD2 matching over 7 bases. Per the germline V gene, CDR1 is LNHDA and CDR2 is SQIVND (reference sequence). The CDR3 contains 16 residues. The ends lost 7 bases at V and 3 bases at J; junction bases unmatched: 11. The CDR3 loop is CASTREGRDYTGELFF. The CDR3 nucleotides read TGTGCCAGTACCAGGGAAGGGAGGGATTACACCGGGGAGCTGTTTTTT.

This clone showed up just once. CDR3 region: CAISETGLGEQYV. Here the CDR3 DNA reads TGTGCCATCAGTGAGACAGGGTTAGGCGAGCAGTACGTC. J is TRBJ2-7 and V is TRBV10-3; perhaps TRBD1 as D (6 bases). V was clipped by 2 bases and J by 6 bases, with 11 bases between them. The CDR3 contains 13 residues. Germline V gives CDR1 ENHRY, CDR2 SYGVKD.

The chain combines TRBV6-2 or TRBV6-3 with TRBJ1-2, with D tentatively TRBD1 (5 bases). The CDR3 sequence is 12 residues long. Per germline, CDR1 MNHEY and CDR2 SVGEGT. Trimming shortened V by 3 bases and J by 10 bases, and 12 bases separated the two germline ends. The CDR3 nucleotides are TGTGCCAGCAGTTATGGGGGACTCTCCTACACCTTC. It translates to CASSYGGLSYTF.

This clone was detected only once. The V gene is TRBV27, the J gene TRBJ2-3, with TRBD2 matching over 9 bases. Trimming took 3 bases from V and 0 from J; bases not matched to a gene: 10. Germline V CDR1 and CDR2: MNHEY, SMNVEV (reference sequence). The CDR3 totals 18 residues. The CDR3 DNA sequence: TGTGCCAGCAGTTTGTCGAGCGGGGGGCTTGGGAGCACAGATACGCAGTATTTT. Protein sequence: CASSLSSGGLGSTDTQYF.

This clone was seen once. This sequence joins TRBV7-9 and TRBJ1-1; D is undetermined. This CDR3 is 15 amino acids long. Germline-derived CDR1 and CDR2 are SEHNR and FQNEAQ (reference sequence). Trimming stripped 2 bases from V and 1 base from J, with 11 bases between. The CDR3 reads CASSLWATENTEAFF. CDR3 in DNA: TGTGCCAGCAGCTTATGGGCCACGGAGAACACTGAAGCTTTCTTT.

The CDR3 region has the DNA TGTGCCAGCAGCCCAGCGGCCAGCTCTAACTATGGCTACACCTTC. As protein: CASSPAASSNYGYTF. The rearrangement links TRBV7-6 to TRBJ1-2, with D hard to call. The V end was cut by 5 bases, the J end by 0 bases, with 13 bases between. Germline CDR1 reads SGHVS; CDR2 reads FNYEAQ. The CDR3 loop spans 15 amino acids. The variable domain in full, with the rest retrieved from reference TRBV7-6 and TRBJ1-2, is GAGVSQSPRYKVTKRGQDVALRCDPISGHVSLYWYRQALGQGPEFLTYFNYEAQQDKSGLPNDRFSAERPEGSISTLTIQRTEQRDSAMYRCASSPAASSNYGYTFGSGTRLTVV.

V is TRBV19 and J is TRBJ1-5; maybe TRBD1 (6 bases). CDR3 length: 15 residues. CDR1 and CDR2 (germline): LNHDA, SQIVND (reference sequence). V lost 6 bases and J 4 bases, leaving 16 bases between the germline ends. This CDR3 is CASSTPGVGNQPQHF. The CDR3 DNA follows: TGTGCCAGTAGCACCCCAGGGGTTGGGAATCAGCCCCAGCATTTT.

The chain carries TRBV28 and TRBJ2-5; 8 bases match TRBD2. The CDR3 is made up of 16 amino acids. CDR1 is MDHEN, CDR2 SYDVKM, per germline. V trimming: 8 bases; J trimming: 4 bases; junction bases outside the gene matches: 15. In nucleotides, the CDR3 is TGTGCCAGCGGGGAGACCGGGACTAGTTTCTCAGAGACCCAGTACTTC. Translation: CASGETGTSFSETQYF.

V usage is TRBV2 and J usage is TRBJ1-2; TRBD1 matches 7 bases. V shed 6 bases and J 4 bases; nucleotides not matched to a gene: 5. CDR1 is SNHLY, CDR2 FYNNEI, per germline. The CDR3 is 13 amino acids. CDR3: CASSADRVYGYTF. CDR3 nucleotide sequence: TGTGCCAGCAGCGCCGACAGGGTCTATGGCTACACCTTC.

Here the CDR3 reads CASSPSDQPQHF. CDR3 DNA sequence: TGTGCCAGCAGCCCCAGCGACCAGCCCCAGCATTTT. The genes are TRBV28 and TRBJ1-5; D is uncertain. Trimming removed 6 bases at V and 7 bases at J, with 10 bases between. The CDR3 is 12 amino acids. Germline V gene lookup returns CDR1 MDHEN and CDR2 SYDVKM.

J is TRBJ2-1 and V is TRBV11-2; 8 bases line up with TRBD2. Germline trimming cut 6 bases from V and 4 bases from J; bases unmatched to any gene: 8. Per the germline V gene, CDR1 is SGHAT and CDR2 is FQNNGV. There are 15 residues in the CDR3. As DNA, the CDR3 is TGTGCCAGCAGGGCAACTAGCGGTTCTTACAATGAGCAGTTCTTC. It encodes CASRATSGSYNEQFF. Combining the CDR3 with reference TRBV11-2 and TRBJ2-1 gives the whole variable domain EAGVAQSPRYKIIEKRQSVAFWCNPISGHATLYWYQQILGQGPKLLIQFQNNGVVDDSQLPKDRFSAERLKGVDSTLKIQPAKLEDSAVYLCASRATSGSYNEQFFGPGTRLTVL.

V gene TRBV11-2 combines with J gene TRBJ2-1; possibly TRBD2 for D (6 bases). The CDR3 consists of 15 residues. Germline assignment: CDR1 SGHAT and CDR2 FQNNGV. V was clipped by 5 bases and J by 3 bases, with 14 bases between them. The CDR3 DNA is TGTGCCAGCAGCCTCCGACTAGGGAACTACAATGAGCAGTTCTTC. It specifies CASSLRLGNYNEQFF.

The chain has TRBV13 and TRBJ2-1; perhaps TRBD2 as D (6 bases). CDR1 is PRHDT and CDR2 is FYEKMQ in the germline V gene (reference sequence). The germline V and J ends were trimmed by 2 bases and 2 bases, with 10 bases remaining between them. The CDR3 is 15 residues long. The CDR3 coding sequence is TGTGCCAGCAGCTTATTCGGAGGGGCCTACAATGAGCAGTTCTTC. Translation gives CASSLFGGAYNEQFF.

This chain's CDR3 is CSASSGVYNEQFF. The CDR3 nucleotides read TGCAGTGCTAGTTCAGGGGTCTACAATGAGCAGTTCTTC. V and J are TRBV20-1 and TRBJ2-1; D may be TRBD1 (6 bases). Germline assignment: CDR1 DFQATT and CDR2 SNEGSKA (reference sequence). Trimming took off 3 bases at V and 3 bases at J, with 9 bases between the two ends. The CDR3 is 13 amino acids.